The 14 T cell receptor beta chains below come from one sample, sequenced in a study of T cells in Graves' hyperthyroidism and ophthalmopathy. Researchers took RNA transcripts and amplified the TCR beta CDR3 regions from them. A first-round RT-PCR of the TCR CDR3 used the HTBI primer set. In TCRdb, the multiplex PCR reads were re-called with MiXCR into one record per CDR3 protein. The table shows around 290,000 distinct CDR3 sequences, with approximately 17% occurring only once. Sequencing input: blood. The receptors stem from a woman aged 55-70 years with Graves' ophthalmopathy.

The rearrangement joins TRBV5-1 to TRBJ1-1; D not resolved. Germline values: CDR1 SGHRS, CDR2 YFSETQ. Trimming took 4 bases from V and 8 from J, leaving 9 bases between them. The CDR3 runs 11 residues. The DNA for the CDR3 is TGCGCCAGCAGCGGATGGGAAGAAGCTTTCTTT. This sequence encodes CASSGWEEAFF.

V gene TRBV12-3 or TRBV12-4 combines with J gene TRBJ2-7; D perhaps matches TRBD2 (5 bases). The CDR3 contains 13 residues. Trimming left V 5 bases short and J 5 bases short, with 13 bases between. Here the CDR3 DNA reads TGTGCCAGCAGTGTCCTCGGGGTCCACGAGCAGTACTTC. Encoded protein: CASSVLGVHEQYF.

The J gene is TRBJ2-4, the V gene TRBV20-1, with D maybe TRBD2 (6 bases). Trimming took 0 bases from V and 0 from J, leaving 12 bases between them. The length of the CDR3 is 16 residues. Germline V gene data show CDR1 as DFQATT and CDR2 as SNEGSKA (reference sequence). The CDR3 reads CSARDMAGLAKNIQYF. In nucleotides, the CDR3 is TGCAGTGCTAGAGATATGGCGGGGCTAGCCAAAAACATTCAGTACTTC.

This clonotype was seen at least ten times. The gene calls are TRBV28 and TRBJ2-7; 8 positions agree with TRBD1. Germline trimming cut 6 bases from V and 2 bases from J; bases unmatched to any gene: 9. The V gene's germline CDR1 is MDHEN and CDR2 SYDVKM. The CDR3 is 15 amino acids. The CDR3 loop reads CASRDATGATYEQYF. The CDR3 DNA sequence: TGTGCCAGCAGAGATGCGACAGGGGCTACCTACGAGCAGTACTTC.

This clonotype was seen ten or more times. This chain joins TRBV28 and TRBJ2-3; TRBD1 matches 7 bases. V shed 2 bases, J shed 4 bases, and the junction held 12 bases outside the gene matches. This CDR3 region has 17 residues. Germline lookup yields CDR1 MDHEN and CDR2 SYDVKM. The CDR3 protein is CASSLVGGGTAADTQYF. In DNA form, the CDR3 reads TGTGCCAGCAGTTTAGTAGGGGGTGGGACAGCTGCAGATACGCAGTATTTT. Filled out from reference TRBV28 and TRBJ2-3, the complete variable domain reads DVKVTQSSRYLVKRTGEKVFLECVQDMDHENMFWYRQDPGLGLRLIYFSYDVKMKEKGDIPEGYSVSREKKERFSLILESASTNQTSMYLCASSLVGGGTAADTQYFGPGTRLTVL.

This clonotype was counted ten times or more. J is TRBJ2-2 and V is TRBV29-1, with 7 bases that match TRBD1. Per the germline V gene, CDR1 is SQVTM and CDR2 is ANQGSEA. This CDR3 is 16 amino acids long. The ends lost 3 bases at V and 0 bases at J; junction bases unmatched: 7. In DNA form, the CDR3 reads TGCAGCGTTGACATCTCGGGGACAGCGAACACCGGGGAGCTGTTTTTT. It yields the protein CSVDISGTANTGELFF.

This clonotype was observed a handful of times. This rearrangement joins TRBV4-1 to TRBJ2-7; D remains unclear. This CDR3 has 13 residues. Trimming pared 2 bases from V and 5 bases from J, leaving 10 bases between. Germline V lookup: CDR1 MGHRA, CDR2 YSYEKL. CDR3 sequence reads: CASSQLNPHEQYF. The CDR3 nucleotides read TGCGCCAGCAGCCAACTGAATCCCCACGAGCAGTACTTC.

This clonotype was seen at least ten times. CDR3 sequence reads: CAISGSPETEAFF. In DNA form, the CDR3 reads TGTGCCATCAGCGGGAGTCCAGAGACTGAAGCTTTCTTT. The V and J genes are TRBV10-3 and TRBJ1-1; D unresolved. The CDR3 contains 13 residues. CDR1 and CDR2 from the germline V gene are ENHRY and SYGVKD. The germline V and J ends were trimmed by 6 bases and 5 bases, with 13 bases remaining between them.

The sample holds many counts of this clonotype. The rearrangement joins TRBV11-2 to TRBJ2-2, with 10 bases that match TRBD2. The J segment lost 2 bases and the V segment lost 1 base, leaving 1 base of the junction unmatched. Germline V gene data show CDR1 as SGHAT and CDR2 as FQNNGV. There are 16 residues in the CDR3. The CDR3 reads CASSLVAGGNTGELFF. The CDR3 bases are TGTGCCAGCAGCTTAGTAGCGGGAGGTAACACCGGGGAGCTGTTTTTT. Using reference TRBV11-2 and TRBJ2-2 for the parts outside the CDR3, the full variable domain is EAGVAQSPRYKIIEKRQSVAFWCNPISGHATLYWYQQILGQGPKLLIQFQNNGVVDDSQLPKDRFSAERLKGVDSTLKIQPAKLEDSAVYLCASSLVAGGNTGELFFGEGSRLTVL.

In DNA form, the CDR3 reads TGTGCCAGCAGCTTGGGCCTTTCGGGGCAGCCCCAGCATTTT. Translation: CASSLGLSGQPQHF. This sequence joins TRBV9 and TRBJ1-5; D is undetermined. The CDR3 has 14 amino acids. Germline assignment: CDR1 SGDLS and CDR2 YYNGEE. V shed 4 bases and J shed 7 bases, with 15 bases lying between them.

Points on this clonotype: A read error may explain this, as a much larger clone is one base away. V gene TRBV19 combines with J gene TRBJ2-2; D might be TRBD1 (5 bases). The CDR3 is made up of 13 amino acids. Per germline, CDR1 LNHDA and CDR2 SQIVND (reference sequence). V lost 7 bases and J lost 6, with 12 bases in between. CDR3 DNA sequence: TGTGCCAGTATATCAGGGTGCGCCGGGGAGCTGTTTTTT. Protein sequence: CASISGCAGELFF.

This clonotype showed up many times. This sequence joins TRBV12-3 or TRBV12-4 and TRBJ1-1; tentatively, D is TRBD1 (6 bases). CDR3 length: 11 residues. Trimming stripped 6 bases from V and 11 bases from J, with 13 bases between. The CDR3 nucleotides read TGTGCCAGCAGCGCAGGGGATGGGGCTTTCTTT. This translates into CASSAGDGAFF.

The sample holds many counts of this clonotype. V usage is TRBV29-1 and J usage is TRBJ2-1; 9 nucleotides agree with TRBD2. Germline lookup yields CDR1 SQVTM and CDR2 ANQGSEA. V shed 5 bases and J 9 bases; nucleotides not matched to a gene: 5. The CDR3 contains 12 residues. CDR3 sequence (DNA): TGCAGCGTTCTAGCGGGATTCGGTGAGCAGTTCTTC. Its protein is CSVLAGFGEQFF.

DNA of the CDR3: TGTGCCAGCAGCTCAACCTGGGGGGCGGGAATCAATGAGCAGTTCTTC. Translated, it gives CASSSTWGAGINEQFF. The rearrangement uses TRBV7-3 and TRBJ2-1, with D possibly called TRBD1 or TRBD2 (6 bases each). V was trimmed by 4 bases and J by 6 bases, leaving 19 bases between them. Germline V gene lookup returns CDR1 SGHTA and CDR2 FQGTGA. This CDR3 contains 16 residues.